This record concerns one TCR beta chain sequence. Antigen specificity is unknown. The CDR3 consists of 18 residues. Trimming cost V 5 bases and J 0 bases; bases outside gene matches: 7. Germline loops: CDR1 MDHEN, CDR2 SYDVKM. The source of the sample is a study of cytomegalovirus exposure and HLA in healthy donors. Study-wide results and caveats: In the analysis, some V segments, TRBV6-2 and TRBV6-3 included, were excluded as indistinguishable.

The PCR employed 60 Vbeta primers together with 13 Jbeta primers. Generated by immunoSEQ multiplex PCR, the TCRdb table keeps only in-frame clones and is missing some. The sample has 93,000 or so clones; 75% to 85% are singletons. The sequenced sample was PBMCs. The chain has TRBV28 and TRBJ2-7, with TRBD2 matching 16 bases. This TCR came from a woman aged 18-35 years in good health and CMV-seropositive. CDR3 in amino acids: CASSTGTSGRVSSYEQYF. CDR3 DNA sequence: TGTGCCAGCAGTACAGGGACTAGCGGGAGGGTTAGCTCCTACGAGCAGTACTTC.